The 24 T cell receptor beta chains reported below all come from one sample, sequenced in a study of monozygotic twins with inflammatory bowel disease. TCRdb reprocessed the 5' RACE reads, keeping one entry per CDR3 protein, no DNA. The sample table includes 400,000 to 500,000 distinct CDR3 sequences. The sample taken for sequencing was blood. Source of these receptors: a human donor with ulcerative colitis or Crohn's disease, or a healthy co-twin of an affected twin (not recorded which).

V is TRBV20-1 and J is TRBJ1-1. Germline loops: CDR1 DFQATT, CDR2 SNEGSKA (reference sequence). This CDR3 comprises 12 residues. The CDR3 region is CSARDLNTEAFF.

CDR3 sequence reads: CASSFGPGTRPPYEQYF. V is TRBV5-4 and J is TRBJ2-7; the D gene TCRdb calls, TRBD2, cannot be checked with no DNA. The length of the CDR3 is 17 residues. Looked up from germline, CDR1 is SGHNT and CDR2 is YYREEE (reference sequence).

This chain connects TRBV6-1 to TRBJ1-3. CDR1 and CDR2 from the germline V gene are MNHNS and SASEGT. There are 13 residues in the CDR3. The CDR3 sequence: CASKANSGNTIYF.

The rearrangement links TRBV15 to TRBJ2-3; TCRdb lists TRBD1, though no DNA is available to test this call. This CDR3 region has 13 residues. Germline CDR1 LNHNV, CDR2 YYDKDF (reference sequence). The CDR3 sequence: CATSRSPGDTQYF. The full variable domain, in which reference TRBV15 and TRBJ2-3 provide the parts outside the CDR3, is DAMVIQNPRYQVTQFGKPVTLSCSQTLNHNVMYWYQQKSSQAPKLLFHYYDKDFNNEADTPDNFQSRRPNTSFCFLDIRSPGLGDTAMYLCATSRSPGDTQYFGPGTRLTVL.

The V and J genes are TRBV24-1 and TRBJ2-2. Germline V gene lookup returns CDR1 KGHDR and CDR2 SFDVKD. The CDR3 has 17 amino acids. The CDR3 reads CATSSLHSNSNTGELFF.

V gene TRBV9 combines with J gene TRBJ2-3; TCRdb's D gene call, TRBD2, goes unchecked for lack of DNA. In germline, CDR1 is SGDLS, CDR2 YYNGEE. CDR3 length: 17 residues. The CDR3 sequence is CASSPSKWERRTDTQYF.

The V and J genes are TRBV11-2 and TRBJ1-1; the TCRdb D gene call, TRBD1, has no DNA to confirm it. This CDR3 contains 14 residues. CDR1 SGHAT and CDR2 FQNNGV come from the germline V gene. The CDR3 is CASSLDRGQGKAFF.

This chain uses TRBV5-1 with TRBJ2-7. Germline CDR1 reads SGHRS; CDR2 reads YFSETQ. The CDR3 loop spans 12 amino acids. This CDR3 reads CASSSEGWEQYF.

This chain links TRBV7-2 with TRBJ2-5; TCRdb reports TRBD1, a call that lacks DNA to check it against. This CDR3 region has 18 residues. The germline CDR1 and CDR2 sequences are SGHTA and FQGNSA. The CDR3 sequence is CASSLAHIGTGGRETQYF.

The chain carries TRBV9 and TRBJ2-3; lacking DNA, the TRBD2 call made by TCRdb goes unchecked. The CDR3 sequence is 13 residues long. Germline V gives CDR1 SGDLS, CDR2 YYNGEE. CDR3 region: CASSVGVADTQYF.

The chain couples TRBV5-1 to TRBJ2-1; TCRdb's D gene call, TRBD2, goes unchecked for lack of DNA. From germline, CDR1 is SGHRS and CDR2 YFSETQ. This CDR3 is built from 17 residues. CDR3 sequence: CASSLHYQGIGYNEQFF.

The chain recombines TRBV9 with TRBJ1-1; with no DNA, the TCRdb D assignment of TRBD1 cannot be verified. There are 17 residues in the CDR3. Germline V gives CDR1 SGDLS, CDR2 YYNGEE. CDR3 loop: CASSVEVNREANTEAFF. Combining the CDR3 with reference TRBV9 and TRBJ1-1 gives the whole variable domain DSGVTQTPKHLITATGQRVTLRCSPRSGDLSVYWYQQSLDQGLQFLIQYYNGEERAKGNILERFSAQQFPDLHSELNLSSLELGDSALYFCASSVEVNREANTEAFFGQGTRLTVV.

V usage is TRBV20-1 and J usage is TRBJ2-5; lacking DNA, the TRBD2 call made by TCRdb goes unchecked. The CDR3 consists of 14 residues. Per the germline V gene, CDR1 is DFQATT and CDR2 is SNEGSKA (reference sequence). The CDR3 spells CSASSAGGPQTQYF.

The chain has TRBV2 and TRBJ2-3; TCRdb returns TRBD1, unconfirmable since there is no DNA. Germline V gene lookup returns CDR1 SNHLY and CDR2 FYNNEI. There are 13 residues in the CDR3. CDR3 amino acids: CASRGADGDTQYF.

V is TRBV20-1 and J is TRBJ2-3; the D call from TCRdb, TRBD2, cannot be confirmed without DNA. This CDR3 region has 15 residues. Germline values: CDR1 DFQATT, CDR2 SNEGSKA (reference sequence). The CDR3 sequence: CSAKKGGSGGDTQYF.

The gene calls are TRBV30 and TRBJ2-1; the D call from TCRdb, TRBD2, cannot be confirmed without DNA. The CDR3 extends over 15 amino acids. Germline loops: CDR1 GTSNPN, CDR2 SVGIG (reference sequence). The chain's CDR3 is CAWSVQLAGVNEQFF.

The rearrangement uses TRBV18 and TRBJ2-1; TCRdb returns TRBD2, unconfirmable since there is no DNA. The CDR3 sequence is 15 residues long. CDR1 is KGHSH, CDR2 LQKENI, per germline. CDR3 region: CASSPPRGRRNEQFF.

The gene calls are TRBV30 and TRBJ2-1; the TCRdb D gene call, TRBD2, has no DNA to confirm it. The length of the CDR3 is 12 residues. In germline, CDR1 is GTSNPN, CDR2 SVGIG (reference sequence). The CDR3 loop reads CAWSQGGDEQFF.

The chain is built from TRBV11-2 and TRBJ2-5. This CDR3 has 12 residues. Germline-derived CDR1 and CDR2 are SGHAT and FQNNGV. CDR3 in amino acids: CASSPLRGTQYF.

The V call is TRBV5-5, the J call TRBJ2-1; TCRdb indicates TRBD2, and absent DNA this call remains unverified. The CDR3 loop spans 15 amino acids. CDR1 SGHKS and CDR2 YYEKEE come from the germline V gene (reference sequence). The CDR3 region is CASSFLAGGQNEQFF.

V and J are TRBV7-8 and TRBJ1-4; no DNA is available, so the TRBD1 call from TCRdb remains unchecked. The CDR3 has 19 amino acids. Germline V gives CDR1 SGHVS, CDR2 FQNEAQ. The CDR3 sequence is CASSLSLGGLGASNEKLFF.

CDR3 loop: CASSTYGRANVLTF. The chain couples TRBV2 to TRBJ2-6. CDR1 is SNHLY, CDR2 FYNNEI, per germline. The CDR3 runs to 14 residues.

The rearrangement uses TRBV20-1 and TRBJ1-3. This CDR3 is built from 12 residues. The germline gives CDR1 DFQATT, CDR2 SNEGSKA (reference sequence). CDR3 sequence reads: CSARPQGNTIYF.

The chain combines TRBV5-1 with TRBJ1-2; the D call of TRBD1 rests on TCRdb alone, since no DNA is present to check it. This CDR3 region has 16 residues. From germline, CDR1 is SGHRS and CDR2 YFSETQ. CDR3 in amino acids: CASSLDRGRQSYGYTF.